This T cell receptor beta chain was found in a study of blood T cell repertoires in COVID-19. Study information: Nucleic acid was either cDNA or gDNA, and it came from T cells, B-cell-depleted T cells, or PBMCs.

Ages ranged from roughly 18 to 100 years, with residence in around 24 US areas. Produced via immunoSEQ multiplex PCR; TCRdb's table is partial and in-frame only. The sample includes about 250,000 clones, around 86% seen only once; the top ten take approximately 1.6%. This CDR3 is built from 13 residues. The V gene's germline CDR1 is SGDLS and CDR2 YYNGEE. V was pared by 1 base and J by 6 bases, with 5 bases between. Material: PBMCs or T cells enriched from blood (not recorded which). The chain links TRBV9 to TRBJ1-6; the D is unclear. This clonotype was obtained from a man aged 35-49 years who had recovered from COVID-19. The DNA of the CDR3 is TGTGCCAGCAGCGTACAGATTAATTCACCCCTCCACTTT. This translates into CASSVQINSPLHF.